Each of the 11 T cell receptor beta chains below was sequenced from the same sample in a study of blood T cell repertoires in COVID-19. Generated by immunoSEQ multiplex PCR, the TCRdb table keeps only in-frame clones and is missing some. The sample includes under 250,000 clones, under 90% seen only once; the top ten take 11%. Sequencing used peripheral blood. These receptors were obtained from a man between 45 and 60 years old with COVID-19, enrolled during active disease.

The CDR3 region is CASSESGVNTGELFF. The CDR3 DNA follows: TGTGCCAGCAGCGAGAGCGGGGTTAACACCGGGGAGCTGTTTTTT. The chain combines TRBV9 with TRBJ2-2; TRBD2 aligns across 7 bases. Trimming cost V 3 bases and J 2 bases; bases outside gene matches: 4. Germline V gives CDR1 SGDLS, CDR2 YYNGEE. The CDR3 length is 15 residues.

The V call is TRBV7-2, the J call TRBJ2-5; 16 bases line up with TRBD2. The CDR3 loop spans 16 amino acids. With 8 bases clipped from V and 4 bases from J, the junction kept 7 bases outside the gene matches. Germline-derived CDR1 and CDR2 are SGHTA and FQGNSA. The CDR3 DNA is TGTGCCAGCGCGATGGGACTAGCGGGGGGGCTAGAGACCCAGTACTTC. It is translated as CASAMGLAGGLETQYF.

Written as DNA, the CDR3 is TGTGCCAGCAGTCTAACAGGGAGTAATGAAAAACTGTTTTTT. Protein sequence: CASSLTGSNEKLFF. The genes are TRBV6-5 and TRBJ1-4; TRBD1 might be the D (6 bases). There are 14 residues in the CDR3. Deletions cut 5 bases from V and 4 bases from J, with 11 bases between. CDR1 is MNHEY and CDR2 is SVGAGI in the germline V gene.

This clone has just a few counts. V is TRBV29-1 and J is TRBJ2-3; 9 bases match TRBD2. The CDR3 runs 13 residues. V trimming: 4 bases; J trimming: 4 bases; junction bases outside the gene matches: 3. Germline V gene lookup returns CDR1 SQVTM and CDR2 ANQGSEA. The CDR3 is CSVGGGASDTQYF. DNA of the CDR3: TGCAGCGTTGGCGGGGGGGCGTCAGATACGCAGTATTTT.

J is TRBJ1-5 and V is TRBV6-4, with D maybe TRBD1 (6 bases). The V gene lost 0 bases and the J gene lost 9 bases, with 18 bases spanning the gap. Germline CDR1 and CDR2: MRHNA and SNTAGT. The CDR3 extends over 16 amino acids. The CDR3 sequence is CASSDSSSQGNGPQHF. Here the CDR3 DNA reads TGTGCCAGCAGTGACTCGAGTTCACAGGGTAACGGGCCCCAGCATTTT.

The chain combines TRBV27 with TRBJ1-2, with D tentatively TRBD1 (5 bases). This CDR3 spans 13 amino acids. Trimming removed 4 bases from V and 4 bases from J, with 10 bases in between. Germline CDR1 reads MNHEY; CDR2 reads SMNVEV (reference sequence). The CDR3 protein is CASSSTGIYGYTF. The CDR3 DNA is TGTGCCAGCAGTTCTACAGGAATCTATGGCTACACCTTC.

The chain joins TRBV27 to TRBJ2-1, with 7 bases identical to TRBD2. CDR3 length equals 17 residues. The V segment lost 6 bases and the J segment 3 bases; nucleotides outside the gene matches: 14. CDR1 MNHEY and CDR2 SMNVEV come from the germline V gene (reference sequence). CDR3 in amino acids: CASSQKSGTDHYNEQFF. The DNA of the CDR3 is TGTGCCAGCAGCCAAAAGAGCGGGACGGACCACTACAATGAGCAGTTCTTC.

The chain carries TRBV4-3 and TRBJ2-7; D might be TRBD1 (6 bases). The CDR3 is 13 residues long. Looked up from germline, CDR1 is LGHNA and CDR2 is YSLEER. Trimming took off 0 bases at V and 4 bases at J, with 7 bases between the two ends. CDR3 sequence (DNA): TGCGCCAGCAGCCAAGAAAGGGGGTACGAGCAGTACTTC. This gives the protein CASSQERGYEQYF.

This chain connects TRBV10-3 to TRBJ1-2, with a possible D match to TRBD1 (6 bases). V was trimmed by 2 bases and J by 8 bases, leaving 9 bases between them. Germline V gene lookup returns CDR1 ENHRY and CDR2 SYGVKD. This CDR3 region has 12 residues. Here the CDR3 DNA reads TGTGCCATCAGTGAGACAGGGTCGGGCTACACCTTC. It specifies CAISETGSGYTF.

The genes are TRBV6-5 and TRBJ2-2, with 9 bases that match TRBD1. Per germline, CDR1 MNHEY and CDR2 SVGAGI. V was pared by 6 bases and J by 6 bases, with 2 bases of the junction left unmatched. The CDR3 spans 13 residues. CDR3 in amino acids: CASSRTGAGELFF. The CDR3 nucleotides are TGTGCCAGCAGCAGGACAGGGGCCGGGGAGCTGTTTTTT.

This clone came up once. V is TRBV30 and J is TRBJ1-3; the match to TRBD1 covers 7 bases. Looked up from germline, CDR1 is GTSNPN and CDR2 is SVGIG (reference sequence). The CDR3 contains 15 residues. The V segment lost 5 bases and the J segment 9 bases; nucleotides outside the gene matches: 16. This chain's CDR3 is CAWAGGGQRRATIYF. The DNA of the CDR3 is TGTGCCTGGGCCGGTGGGGGACAGAGGCGGGCCACCATATATTTT.